This paragraph covers one TCR beta chain sequence. This entry comes from a study of blood T cell repertoires in COVID-19. The overall study: Samples taken during acute and convalescent COVID-19 were collected in the United States, Italy and Spain. Nucleic acid was either cDNA or gDNA, and it came from T cells, B-cell-depleted T cells, or PBMCs.

Methods used by the authors: Quantification of nucleated cells was approximated via reference gene primer amplification. Assay used: immunoSEQ multiplex PCR; TCRdb lists only in-frame clones, some missing. V, J and clone size were drawn from that table, and D and trimming were deduced from the DNA. The sample includes about 440,000 clones, around 89% of them seen just once. The J segment lost 8 bases and the V segment lost 1 base, leaving 2 bases of the junction unmatched. Germline CDR1 LGHNT, CDR2 FRNRAP. The CDR3 loop spans 13 amino acids. What was sequenced was peripheral blood. The chain links TRBV12-5 to TRBJ2-1; 7 nucleotides agree with TRBD1. The clonotype comes from a woman between 25 and 40 years old with acute or convalescent COVID-19. CDR3 region: CASGLAQGYEQFF. The CDR3 coding sequence is TGTGCTAGTGGTTTGGCACAGGGGTATGAGCAGTTCTTC.